One sample yielded the 32 T cell receptor beta chains listed below, sequenced in a study of shared clonotypes between healthy human individuals (TCRdb year 2020). CD8 naive samples consisted of CD45RO-negative cells that were positively selected for CCR7, yielding a CD45RA+CCR7+ population without TemRA cells. The library was produced with the immunoSEQ multiplex PCR assay. The immuneACCESS repertoire file appears here via TCRdb, limited to in-frame rearrangements. These files lack a portion of the clones; in checked studies, under half of the deficit traces to unresolved V genes, and the cause of the others is not known. This sample has hundreds of thousands of clones in its table, and roughly 95% of those were observed once. The ten largest make up about 0.12% of the sample. The material sequenced was naive CD8+ T cells sorted from blood. The cell subset or site label of this sample denotes: CD45RA+CCR7+. The receptors were gathered from a young woman in good health.

DNA of the CDR3: TGTGCCAGCAGAGAGCAGTACTCTGGAAACACCATATATTTT. This gives the protein CASREQYSGNTIYF. The chain uses TRBV28 and TRBJ1-3; the D is unclear. Germline values: CDR1 MDHEN, CDR2 SYDVKM. The CDR3 sequence is 14 residues long. V dropped 6 bases and J dropped 0 bases, with 9 bases sitting between them. Complete variable domain (other parts from reference TRBV28 and TRBJ1-3): DVKVTQSSRYLVKRTGEKVFLECVQDMDHENMFWYRQDPGLGLRLIYFSYDVKMKEKGDIPEGYSVSREKKERFSLILESASTNQTSMYLCASREQYSGNTIYFGEGSWLTVV.

Comment on this clone: The sample contains more than one DNA sequence encoding this CDR3. The chain couples TRBV27 to TRBJ1-1; a weak D match, TRBD1 (6 bases). The CDR3 contains 14 residues. CDR1 is MNHEY, CDR2 SMNVEV, per germline (reference sequence). Trimming took 2 bases from V and 2 from J, leaving 9 bases between them. The CDR3 sequence: CASSLRQANTEAFF. The CDR3 DNA is TGTGCCAGCAGTTTAAGACAGGCTAACACTGAAGCTTTCTTT.

The chain is built from TRBV5-4 and TRBJ1-1; no clear D. This CDR3 is 12 amino acids long. V was pared by 4 bases and J by 6 bases, with 10 bases between. Germline-derived CDR1 and CDR2 are SGHNT and YYREEE (reference sequence). The CDR3 spells CASSAGRSEAFF. The CDR3 coding sequence is TGTGCCAGCAGCGCTGGACGATCTGAAGCTTTCTTT.

The chain employs TRBV6-1 and TRBJ1-1; D is unresolved. Trimming left V 2 bases short and J 0 bases short, with 19 bases between. The CDR3 totals 18 residues. Germline loops: CDR1 MNHNS, CDR2 SASEGT. In nucleotides, the CDR3 is TGTGCCAGCAGTGAACAGTCGTGGGCCGCAGCCTTGAACACTGAAGCTTTCTTT. The encoded protein is CASSEQSWAAALNTEAFF.

The chain joins TRBV28 to TRBJ2-3, with TRBD2 matching 13 bases. The CDR3 has 19 amino acids. The ends lost 6 bases at V and 4 bases at J; junction bases unmatched: 16. Germline-derived CDR1 and CDR2 are MDHEN and SYDVKM. The CDR3 bases are TGTGCCAGCAGCTTACCCGGGACTAGCGGGATGGGCACGGCAGATACGCAGTATTTT. Protein product: CASSLPGTSGMGTADTQYF.

CDR3 in DNA: TGTGCCAGCAGCTATACAATGGCCCCCTACGAGCAGTACTTC. Translation gives CASSYTMAPYEQYF. V gene TRBV7-9 combines with J gene TRBJ2-7; D gene ambiguous. The germline gives CDR1 SEHNR, CDR2 FQNEAQ (reference sequence). The CDR3 spans 14 residues. V gave up 4 bases and J gave up 2 bases, with 12 bases separating them.

The chain recombines TRBV7-9 with TRBJ1-2; a weak D match, TRBD1 (6 bases). The CDR3 length is 15 residues. Germline CDR1 SEHNR, CDR2 FQNEAQ (reference sequence). Trimming cost V 3 bases and J 4 bases, with 15 bases left between them. Here the CDR3 reads CASSFGIPGAYGYTF. CDR3 in DNA: TGTGCCAGCAGCTTTGGAATACCAGGGGCCTATGGCTACACCTTC. Looking up the rest from reference TRBV7-9 and TRBJ1-2 gives the full variable domain: DTGVSQNPRHKITKRGQNVTFRCDPISEHNRLYWYRQTLGQGPEFLTYFQNEAQLEKSRLLSDRFSAERPKGSFSTLEIQRTEQGDSAMYLCASSFGIPGAYGYTFGSGTRLTVV.

V gene TRBV5-4 combines with J gene TRBJ2-1; either TRBD1 or TRBD2 may supply D (7 bases each). V lost 3 bases, J lost 1 base, and 14 bases lay in between. The CDR3 spans 16 residues. Looked up from germline, CDR1 is SGHNT and CDR2 is YYREEE (reference sequence). The chain's CDR3 is CASSSGGGVSYNEQFF. CDR3 in DNA: TGTGCCAGCAGCTCAGGGGGGGGAGTTTCCTACAATGAGCAGTTCTTC.

V usage is TRBV28 and J usage is TRBJ1-1; 8 bases match TRBD1. J lost 0 bases, V lost 3 bases, and 6 bases had no gene match. This CDR3 is 16 amino acids long. Germline CDR1 and CDR2: MDHEN and SYDVKM. Here the CDR3 DNA reads TGTGCCAGCAGTTTTTGGGGACAGGCATTGAACACTGAAGCTTTCTTT. Translating gives CASSFWGQALNTEAFF.

This chain connects TRBV28 to TRBJ2-5; D tentatively reads TRBD1 or TRBD2 (7 bases each). Germline V gives CDR1 MDHEN, CDR2 SYDVKM. Trimming stripped 5 bases from V and 5 bases from J, with 15 bases between. This CDR3 comprises 14 residues. CDR3 amino acids: CASSTTGTMETQYF. CDR3 DNA: TGTGCCAGCAGTACGACAGGGACTATGGAGACCCAGTACTTC. The full variable domain, rest sourced from reference TRBV28 and TRBJ2-5, is DVKVTQSSRYLVKRTGEKVFLECVQDMDHENMFWYRQDPGLGLRLIYFSYDVKMKEKGDIPEGYSVSREKKERFSLILESASTNQTSMYLCASSTTGTMETQYFGPGTRLLVL.

The J gene is TRBJ1-2, the V gene TRBV6-1, with no clear D. The CDR3 runs to 14 residues. The V and J ends lost 0 bases and 3 bases respectively, with 8 bases between them. In germline, CDR1 is MNHNS, CDR2 SASEGT. The CDR3 protein is CASSEAWGDYGYTF. For the CDR3, the DNA is TGTGCCAGCAGTGAAGCATGGGGAGACTATGGCTACACCTTC.

This chain uses TRBV27 with TRBJ1-6; D unclear. Germline assignment: CDR1 MNHEY and CDR2 SMNVEV (reference sequence). V lost 2 bases, J lost 14 bases, and 16 bases lay in between. The CDR3 sequence is 14 residues long. Here the CDR3 reads CASSLVGAAGALHF. CDR3 DNA: TGTGCCAGCAGTTTAGTGGGCGCGGCTGGGGCCCTCCACTTT.

This clone was observed a handful of times. This rearrangement joins TRBV19 to TRBJ1-1; D is ambiguous. The CDR3 is made up of 15 amino acids. V was clipped by 6 bases and J by 0 bases, with 14 bases between them. The V gene's germline CDR1 is LNHDA and CDR2 SQIVND (reference sequence). CDR3 amino acids: CASRLADGLNTEAFF. In DNA, the CDR3 is TGTGCCAGTAGGCTCGCTGACGGACTGAACACTGAAGCTTTCTTT.

In this sample, this clone turned up once. This chain uses TRBV4-2 with TRBJ2-7; D not resolved. The CDR3 is 15 residues long. Germline V gene data show CDR1 as LGHNA and CDR2 as YNFKEQ. V was shortened by 1 base and J by 0 bases, with 10 bases between the two germline ends. The CDR3 coding sequence is TGTGCCAGCAGCCAAGTAGCCCCCCCCTCCTACGAGCAGTACTTC. Encoded protein: CASSQVAPPSYEQYF.

This clone occurred a few times. J is TRBJ1-5 and V is TRBV7-9; D remains ambiguous. V shed 2 bases and J shed 0 bases, with 11 bases lying between them. CDR3 size: 16 residues. From germline, CDR1 is SEHNR and CDR2 FQNEAQ (reference sequence). The CDR3 region is CASSLSSGYSNQPQHF. CDR3 bases: TGTGCCAGCAGCTTATCGTCCGGGTATAGCAATCAGCCCCAGCATTTT.

The genes are TRBV12-5 and TRBJ2-1; D is uncertain. V was shortened by 6 bases and J by 0 bases, with 9 bases between the two germline ends. Germline values: CDR1 LGHNT, CDR2 FRNRAP. The CDR3 is 14 amino acids. CDR3 nucleotides: TGTGCTAGTGGCCCAAATTTCTCCTACAATGAGCAGTTCTTC. As protein: CASGPNFSYNEQFF.

V is TRBV14 and J is TRBJ2-5, with a tentative D call TRBD2 (5 bases). Germline lookup yields CDR1 SGHDN and CDR2 FVKESK. This CDR3 contains 13 residues. The V and J ends lost 1 base and 7 bases respectively, with 10 bases between them. DNA of the CDR3: TGTGCCAGCAGCCAAGGTCTGAGCGGGACCCAGTACTTC. Amino acids: CASSQGLSGTQYF.

This clone was detected only once. V gene TRBV27 combines with J gene TRBJ2-7; 10 nucleotides align to TRBD1. Germline V gene sequence: CDR1 MNHEY, CDR2 SMNVEV (reference sequence). The CDR3 loop spans 12 amino acids. V lost 10 bases and J lost 6; bases outside the gene matches: 6. CDR3 bases: TGTGCCACCTGGACAGGGGGAGGCGAGCAGTACTTC. Amino acids: CATWTGGGEQYF.

The chain recombines TRBV9 with TRBJ2-5; 7 bases match TRBD2. The DNA matches TRBJ2-7 better at its end, which makes the J call doubtful. CDR1 and CDR2 (germline): SGDLS, YYNGEE. The CDR3 spans 15 residues. For the CDR3, the DNA is TGTGCCAGCAGCGCGGGGGGTGCTGGCCCCTACGAGCAGTACTTC. As protein: CASSAGGAGPYEQYF.

The chain recombines TRBV6-1 with TRBJ2-7; 7 bases align to TRBD1. The CDR3 runs 15 residues. Germline CDR1 MNHNS, CDR2 SASEGT. Unmatched junction bases numbered 12, after V lost 5 bases and J lost 5 bases. DNA for the CDR3: TGTGCCAGCAGTACTGAGACAGGGTTAACCAACGAGCAGTACTTC. It yields the protein CASSTETGLTNEQYF.

This chain uses TRBV7-9 with TRBJ1-1, with a weak D call TRBD1 (6 bases). Germline V CDR1 and CDR2: SEHNR, FQNEAQ (reference sequence). This CDR3 has 15 amino acids. V was cut by 4 bases and J by 0 bases, with 12 bases left in between. DNA of the CDR3: TGTGCCAGCAGCTCGGGCAGGGACATGAACACTGAAGCTTTCTTT. Protein product: CASSSGRDMNTEAFF.

V and J are TRBV4-1 and TRBJ2-1, with 8 bases identical to TRBD2. This CDR3 has 15 amino acids. The J segment lost 7 bases and the V segment lost 2 bases, leaving 7 bases of the junction unmatched. Germline V gene sequence: CDR1 MGHRA, CDR2 YSYEKL. The CDR3 here is CASSQLQRGGNEQFF. CDR3 DNA sequence: TGCGCCAGCAGCCAACTACAACGGGGGGGGAATGAGCAGTTCTTC.

The chain has TRBV4-1 and TRBJ1-1; TRBD1 matches 7 bases. Germline V gene lookup returns CDR1 MGHRA and CDR2 YSYEKL. This CDR3 is built from 12 residues. The V segment lost 9 bases and the J segment 5 bases; nucleotides outside the gene matches: 6. The CDR3 here is CASGGGGTEAFF. The CDR3 DNA is TGCGCCAGTGGAGGGGGCGGAACTGAAGCTTTCTTT.

The chain combines TRBV27 with TRBJ2-7; 9 nucleotides match TRBD2. The junction had 11 bases not matched to a gene; V was cut back by 5 bases and J by 3 bases. CDR3 length: 16 residues. CDR1 is MNHEY and CDR2 is SMNVEV in the germline V gene (reference sequence). The CDR3 reads CASSILAGDPSYEQYF. In DNA, the CDR3 is TGTGCCAGCAGTATCTTAGCGGGAGACCCAAGCTACGAGCAGTACTTC.

The chain is built from TRBV7-6 and TRBJ2-1; maybe TRBD2 (5 bases). Trimming shortened V by 1 base and J by 3 bases, and 19 bases separated the two germline ends. Per the germline V gene, CDR1 is SGHVS and CDR2 is FNYEAQ. The CDR3 consists of 18 residues. The CDR3 DNA sequence: TGTGCCAGCAGCTTAGGCCCCAAGGATAGCGAGCTCTACAATGAGCAGTTCTTC. Translation: CASSLGPKDSELYNEQFF.

The chain carries TRBV6-1 and TRBJ2-5; TRBD2 matches 8 bases. Near its end, the DNA agrees better with TRBJ2-7, so the J call may be wrong. The CDR3 covers 13 residues. From germline, CDR1 is MNHNS and CDR2 SASEGT. This chain's CDR3 is CASSTGGPYEQYF. Here the CDR3 DNA reads TGTGCCAGCAGCACGGGAGGGCCTTACGAGCAGTACTTC.

This clone is a singleton in its sample. The CDR3 is CASSQEGQSEAFF. For the CDR3, the DNA is TGTGCCAGCAGCCAAGAGGGGCAGTCTGAAGCTTTCTTT. The chain employs TRBV9 and TRBJ1-1; D might be TRBD1 (5 bases). Looked up from germline, CDR1 is SGDLS and CDR2 is YYNGEE. CDR3 length equals 13 residues. Trimming stripped 4 bases from V and 6 bases from J, with 13 bases between. The complete variable domain, with remaining parts taken from reference TRBV9 and TRBJ1-1, reads DSGVTQTPKHLITATGQRVTLRCSPRSGDLSVYWYQQSLDQGLQFLIQYYNGEERAKGNILERFSAQQFPDLHSELNLSSLELGDSALYFCASSQEGQSEAFFGQGTRLTVV.

V usage is TRBV28 and J usage is TRBJ1-5; 12 bases line up with TRBD1. The CDR3 has 17 residues. Looked up from germline, CDR1 is MDHEN and CDR2 is SYDVKM. Trimming took 5 bases from V and 3 from J; bases not matched to a gene: 8. The CDR3 nucleotides are TGTGCCAGCAGTACCCGGGACAGGGGGCGAGTCAATCAGCCCCAGCATTTT. This translates into CASSTRDRGRVNQPQHF.

The chain has TRBV13 and TRBJ1-5; no clear D gene. Per germline, CDR1 PRHDT and CDR2 FYEKMQ (reference sequence). The CDR3 runs to 12 residues. The germline V and J ends were trimmed by 1 base and 6 bases, with 4 bases remaining between them. CDR3 in amino acids: CASSLEGQPQHF. CDR3 DNA sequence: TGTGCCAGCAGCTTAGAGGGTCAGCCCCAGCATTTT.

The V gene is TRBV4-2, the J gene TRBJ2-7; the match to TRBD1 covers 7 bases. The CDR3 has 16 amino acids. V was clipped by 3 bases and J by 3 bases; unmatched bases: 11. Looked up from germline, CDR1 is LGHNA and CDR2 is YNFKEQ. The CDR3 loop is CASSQEQGLDNYEQYF. The CDR3 DNA is TGTGCCAGCAGCCAGGAACAGGGGTTGGACAACTACGAGCAGTACTTC.

V usage is TRBV29-1 and J usage is TRBJ2-3; 8 bases match TRBD2. There are 14 residues in the CDR3. CDR1 SQVTM and CDR2 ANQGSEA come from the germline V gene. V lost 1 base, J lost 7 bases, and 7 bases stayed unmatched. This chain's CDR3 is CSVEGTGGLNTQYF. The CDR3 DNA reads as TGCAGCGTTGAAGGCACGGGAGGGCTAAATACGCAGTATTTT.

The rearrangement uses TRBV29-1 and TRBJ1-1; D perhaps matches TRBD1 (5 bases). In germline, CDR1 is SQVTM, CDR2 ANQGSEA. Between the trimmed V and J ends, which lost 7 bases and 5 bases, there was a span of 17 bases. This CDR3 region has 13 residues. CDR3 loop: CSDRNGAGTEAFF. The DNA for the CDR3 is TGCAGCGACCGGAACGGGGCCGGGACTGAAGCTTTCTTT.